This T cell receptor (beta chain) was sequenced in a study of Ad26.COV2.S vaccination and SARS-CoV-2 variants. As for the study in general: The trial was COV1001 and the donor's arm was Ad26.COV2.S. Into the muscle, Ad26.COV2.S was dosed once or twice, 56 days apart. Broader study findings: Higher spike-specific TCR breadth was found in vaccine recipients than in placebo recipients.

The treatment is: 15 to 20 received Ad26.COV2.S at low or high dose, single or two shots; about 5 received placebo; per-sample allocation not given. At day 63 after the first vaccine or placebo injection, samples were drawn. This adult donor, from Boston, was 18-55 years old. Generated by immunoSEQ multiplex PCR, the TCRdb table keeps only in-frame clones and is missing some. The sample records 300,000 to 400,000 clones, approximately 90% being singletons. With respect to this clone: Its antigen remains unidentified.

This CDR3 is 13 amino acids long. Trimming shortened V by 3 bases and J by 1 base, and 6 bases separated the two germline ends. In germline, CDR1 is SEHNR, CDR2 FQNEAQ (reference sequence). Sequenced here: peripheral blood, sampled in a trial of Ad26.COV2.S vaccine versus placebo. The rearrangement links TRBV7-9 to TRBJ1-1; D remains ambiguous. The TCR originated in a person between 18 and 59 years old who received the Ad26.COV2.S COVID-19 vaccine or a placebo. The CDR3 loop reads CASSFGRNTEAFF. In DNA, the CDR3 is TGTGCCAGCAGCTTCGGCAGGAACACTGAAGCTTTCTTT.